These 32 T cell receptor beta chains share one sample of origin, sequenced in a study of T cells in Graves' hyperthyroidism and ophthalmopathy. RNA transcripts yielded amplified TCR beta CDR3 regions. The HTBI primer set served for first-round RT-PCR of the TCR CDR3. Via MiXCR, TCRdb re-called the multiplex PCR reads, giving one row per CDR3 protein. This sample has fewer than 650,000 distinct CDR3 sequences, with under 15% found just once. Sequenced: blood. The source of these receptors is a woman between 40 and 50 years old with Graves' ophthalmopathy.

The chain has TRBV28 and TRBJ2-3; 7 nucleotides match TRBD1. There are 15 residues in the CDR3. V was clipped by 5 bases and J by 4 bases; unmatched bases: 9. CDR1 is MDHEN and CDR2 is SYDVKM in the germline V gene. The CDR3 DNA is TGTGCCAGCAGTAGCCCTTCGACAGGGTCAGATACGCAGTATTTT. It encodes CASSSPSTGSDTQYF.

This clonotype came up many times. V usage is TRBV28 and J usage is TRBJ2-5; weak D call: TRBD2 (6 bases). Germline CDR1 reads MDHEN; CDR2 reads SYDVKM. With 5 bases removed from V and 5 bases from J, the gap between germline ends came to 15 bases. The CDR3 contains 14 residues. This chain's CDR3 is CASSGDSPQETQYF. In DNA form, the CDR3 reads TGTGCCAGCAGTGGGGACTCACCACAGGAGACCCAGTACTTC.

The table lists this clonotype with many counts. The chain recombines TRBV19 with TRBJ2-5, with 8 bases aligning to TRBD2. With V trimmed by 6 bases and J by 4 bases, 7 bases remained unmatched. Germline-derived CDR1 and CDR2 are LNHDA and SQIVND (reference sequence). The length of the CDR3 is 14 residues. The CDR3 bases are TGTGCCAGTAGCCAGAGCGGGAGCGTAGAGACCCAGTACTTC. Translation: CASSQSGSVETQYF.

The CDR3 DNA follows: TGTGCCAGCAGCGGGAGAGCAACCGGGGAGCTGTTTTTT. Its protein product is CASSGRATGELFF. The chain recombines TRBV2 with TRBJ2-2, with D perhaps matching TRBD2 (6 bases). V was shortened by 6 bases and J by 5 bases, with 10 bases between the two germline ends. This CDR3 comprises 13 residues. Germline V CDR1 and CDR2: SNHLY, FYNNEI.

The chain carries TRBV20-1 and TRBJ1-1; tentative D call: TRBD1 (5 bases). The CDR3 spans 14 residues. The V gene's germline CDR1 is DFQATT and CDR2 SNEGSKA (reference sequence). The V gene lost 7 bases and the J gene lost 5 bases, with 20 bases spanning the gap. CDR3 in DNA: TGCAGTGGAGTGTGGGGGGGATCGGATACTGAAGCTTTCTTT. Translated, it gives CSGVWGGSDTEAFF.

This clonotype has ten or more counts. The chain uses TRBV2 and TRBJ1-2, with 7 bases identical to TRBD1. This CDR3 region has 16 residues. Germline assignment: CDR1 SNHLY and CDR2 FYNNEI. After removal of 4 bases from V and 8 bases from J, the junction contained 16 bases not matched to a gene. The CDR3 sequence: CASSGTRDRILLGYTF. The CDR3 DNA is TGTGCCAGCAGTGGCACTAGGGACAGAATCTTGCTCGGCTACACCTTC.

This clonotype appeared a few times. The chain is built from TRBV3-1 and TRBJ2-7; D is unclear. Trimming stripped 5 bases from V and 1 base from J, with 12 bases between. This CDR3 spans 14 amino acids. The V gene's germline CDR1 is LGHDT and CDR2 YNNKEL (reference sequence). CDR3 protein: CASSSADGSYEQYF. The CDR3 DNA reads as TGTGCCAGCAGCTCCGCGGACGGGTCCTACGAGCAGTACTTC.

The chain carries TRBV29-1 and TRBJ2-2, with a weak D call TRBD2 (7 bases). Trimming stripped 2 bases from V and 6 bases from J, with 16 bases between. Germline V lookup: CDR1 SQVTM, CDR2 ANQGSEA. The CDR3 runs 15 residues. Written as DNA, the CDR3 is TGCAGCGTTGAAACCTTACAGGGAGGGCCCGGGGAGCTGTTTTTT. Its protein is CSVETLQGGPGELFF.

The gene calls are TRBV10-3 and TRBJ1-6, with D possibly being TRBD1 (6 bases). Germline V gives CDR1 ENHRY, CDR2 SYGVKD. V was cut by 4 bases and J by 6 bases, with 13 bases left in between. The CDR3 loop spans 15 amino acids. The CDR3 protein is CAISVDGTSNSPLHF. DNA of the CDR3: TGTGCCATCAGTGTCGACGGGACAAGTAATTCACCCCTCCACTTT.

This clonotype was detected ten times or more. The chain uses TRBV9 and TRBJ2-3; 8 nucleotides line up with TRBD2. Germline V gives CDR1 SGDLS, CDR2 YYNGEE. The CDR3 extends over 15 amino acids. V shed 3 bases and J 4 bases; nucleotides not matched to a gene: 7. Here the CDR3 reads CASSALAGLPDTQYF. DNA of the CDR3: TGTGCCAGCAGCGCCCTAGCGGGTCTGCCAGATACGCAGTATTTT. The full variable domain, in which reference TRBV9 and TRBJ2-3 provide the parts outside the CDR3, is DSGVTQTPKHLITATGQRVTLRCSPRSGDLSVYWYQQSLDQGLQFLIQYYNGEERAKGNILERFSAQQFPDLHSELNLSSLELGDSALYFCASSALAGLPDTQYFGPGTRLTVL.

The sample holds many counts of this clonotype. The chain employs TRBV28 and TRBJ2-7; D possibly corresponds to TRBD2 (5 bases). CDR1 and CDR2 (germline): MDHEN, SYDVKM. This CDR3 has 14 amino acids. Trimming shortened V by 6 bases and J by 3 bases, and 15 bases separated the two germline ends. The CDR3 nucleotides read TGTGCCAGCAGCCCCCTAGTAGGGAGCTACGAGCAGTACTTC. Translated, it gives CASSPLVGSYEQYF.

The table lists this clonotype with many counts. Being one base from a much bigger clone, this may be a read error. The CDR3 sequence: CAWRQTGGSYSYTF. The CDR3 DNA follows: TGTGCCTGGAGGCAAACAGGGGGCTCCTATAGCTACACCTTC. The J gene is TRBJ1-2, the V gene TRBV30; 9 bases fit TRBD1. This CDR3 is built from 14 residues. CDR1 and CDR2 from the germline V gene are GTSNPN and SVGIG (reference sequence).

This clonotype turned up a few times. V and J are TRBV19 and TRBJ2-2; TRBD1 is a possible D gene (5 bases). The CDR3 has 12 amino acids. CDR1 and CDR2 (germline): LNHDA, SQIVND (reference sequence). V was shortened by 5 bases and J by 13 bases, with 14 bases between the two germline ends. In nucleotides, the CDR3 is TGTGCCAGTAGTCAGTTCCAGGGCAGGCTGTTTTTT. Its protein is CASSQFQGRLFF.

This clonotype has a handful of counts. The genes are TRBV19 and TRBJ1-5; D unclear. The CDR3 spans 14 residues. The germline V and J ends were trimmed by 5 bases and 4 bases, with 12 bases remaining between them. Germline assignment: CDR1 LNHDA and CDR2 SQIVND (reference sequence). The CDR3 reads CASSFPPGNQPQHF. CDR3 nucleotides: TGTGCCAGTAGTTTCCCCCCCGGGAATCAGCCCCAGCATTTT.

This clonotype was seen a single time. The genes are TRBV12-3 or TRBV12-4 and TRBJ2-5, with D possibly matching TRBD1 (6 bases). V was pared by 6 bases and J by 2 bases, with 13 bases between. This CDR3 is built from 14 residues. The CDR3 nucleotides are TGTGCCAGCAGGGTCGACAGGAAACAAGAGACCCAGTACTTC. The encoded protein is CASRVDRKQETQYF.

This clonotype was counted ten times or more. The chain links TRBV28 to TRBJ1-1; a weak D match, TRBD1 (5 bases). Germline V gene lookup returns CDR1 MDHEN and CDR2 SYDVKM. This CDR3 has 15 residues. V was shortened by 3 bases and J by 3 bases, with 14 bases between the two germline ends. CDR3: CASSLTLRVYTEAFF. CDR3 sequence (DNA): TGTGCCAGCAGTTTGACACTCAGGGTGTACACTGAAGCTTTCTTT. Full variable domain (outside the CDR3, taken from reference TRBV28 and TRBJ1-1): DVKVTQSSRYLVKRTGEKVFLECVQDMDHENMFWYRQDPGLGLRLIYFSYDVKMKEKGDIPEGYSVSREKKERFSLILESASTNQTSMYLCASSLTLRVYTEAFFGQGTRLTVV.

In the case of this clonotype: This may come from a read error, since a much larger clone is one base off. This chain links TRBV20-1 with TRBJ1-1, with D uncertain. The CDR3 length is 16 residues. CDR1 and CDR2 from the germline V gene are DFQATT and SNEGSKA (reference sequence). Trimming removed 0 bases from V and 0 bases from J, with 14 bases in between. This chain's CDR3 is CSARDRPRLMNTEAFF. CDR3 DNA: TGCAGTGCTAGAGATCGACCGAGATTGATGAACACTGAAGCTTTCTTT.

This clonotype was seen a few times. This rearrangement joins TRBV18 to TRBJ2-7; possibly TRBD1 for D (5 bases). Germline assignment: CDR1 KGHSH and CDR2 LQKENI. This CDR3 has 12 amino acids. V was cut by 5 bases and J by 7 bases, with 12 bases left in between. The DNA of the CDR3 is TGTGCCAGCTCAGAAGGGGTTGGGGAGCAGTACTTC. Its protein is CASSEGVGEQYF.

In its sample, this clonotype was seen many times. V usage is TRBV27 and J usage is TRBJ1-1; 7 bases are shared with TRBD1. J gave up 6 bases and V 2 bases, and 21 bases lay outside the gene matches. This CDR3 contains 19 residues. CDR1 and CDR2 (germline): MNHEY, SMNVEV (reference sequence). CDR3 in amino acids: CASSLRVLYRGQLGSEAFF. CDR3 coding DNA: TGTGCCAGCAGTTTAAGGGTTCTGTACAGGGGACAACTCGGGTCTGAAGCTTTCTTT.

This clonotype was found many times. The chain joins TRBV30 to TRBJ2-5, with D perhaps assigned TRBD1 or TRBD2 (5 bases each). CDR3 length equals 15 residues. Trimming took off 8 bases at V and 0 bases at J, with 19 bases between the two ends. In germline, CDR1 is GTSNPN, CDR2 SVGIG (reference sequence). Here the CDR3 DNA reads TGTGCCGGAACCCCCGGGACGGCCAACCAAGAGACCCAGTACTTC. Its protein product is CAGTPGTANQETQYF.

The sample holds a few counts of this clonotype. The chain has TRBV6-5 and TRBJ2-5; possible D gene TRBD2, 5 bases. V was clipped by 2 bases and J by 5 bases, with 12 bases between them. The CDR3 runs 14 residues. Germline CDR1 and CDR2: MNHEY and SVGAGI. The CDR3: CASSYDYRGETQYF. The CDR3 coding sequence is TGTGCCAGCAGTTACGACTACCGAGGGGAGACCCAGTACTTC.

The chain combines TRBV20-1 with TRBJ2-5; the match to TRBD1 covers 9 bases. Germline lookup yields CDR1 DFQATT and CDR2 SNEGSKA (reference sequence). J lost 7 bases, V lost 6 bases, and 12 bases had no gene match. The CDR3 has 14 amino acids. CDR3 sequence (DNA): TGCAGTGCAACCGGGACAGGGATTCGTGGGACCCAGTACTTC. Amino acids: CSATGTGIRGTQYF.

This clonotype was detected ten times or more. V gene TRBV6-1 combines with J gene TRBJ2-5; perhaps TRBD2 as D (6 bases). Germline CDR1 MNHNS, CDR2 SASEGT. V was clipped by 4 bases and J by 5 bases, with 11 bases between them. The CDR3 runs 13 residues. The CDR3 here is CASSGAEGETQYF. DNA of the CDR3: TGTGCCAGCAGTGGGGCGGAGGGTGAGACCCAGTACTTC.

The genes are TRBV28 and TRBJ2-3, with TRBD2 matching over 7 bases. The CDR3 totals 18 residues. CDR1 and CDR2 from the germline V gene are MDHEN and SYDVKM. After removal of 5 bases from V and 4 bases from J, the junction contained 18 bases not matched to a gene. CDR3 DNA: TGTGCCAGCAGTGTCGCTAGCGGTACAAAAGAATACCCAGATACGCAGTATTTT. It specifies CASSVASGTKEYPDTQYF.

V is TRBV19 and J is TRBJ2-7; D is unresolved. V was shortened by 1 base and J by 2 bases, with 12 bases between the two germline ends. The CDR3 loop spans 15 amino acids. From germline, CDR1 is LNHDA and CDR2 SQIVND (reference sequence). The CDR3 nucleotides read TGTGCCAGTAGTATAGCCCTCGGACGGACCTACGAGCAGTACTTC. Amino acid sequence: CASSIALGRTYEQYF.

The sample holds a few counts of this clonotype. J is TRBJ2-7 and V is TRBV28; the match to TRBD2 covers 7 bases. V dropped 3 bases and J dropped 0; count of bases not matched to a gene: 8. The germline V gene has CDR1 MDHEN and CDR2 SYDVKM. This CDR3 has 16 amino acids. CDR3 loop: CASSFTLAKLSYEQYF. The CDR3 DNA reads TGTGCCAGCAGTTTTACACTAGCGAAACTCTCCTACGAGCAGTACTTC.

The rearrangement links TRBV2 to TRBJ2-7; TRBD1 matches at 9 bases. Germline V CDR1 and CDR2: SNHLY, FYNNEI. CDR3 length: 15 amino acids. CDR3 coding DNA: TGTGGGACAGGTCCAACCGGGACAGGGTACTACGAGCAGTACTTC. This codes for CGTGPTGTGYYEQYF.

This chain joins TRBV12-3 or TRBV12-4 and TRBJ2-7; 9 nucleotides match TRBD1. Losses at the gene ends were 5 bases for V and 5 bases for J; bases not matched to a gene: 7. This CDR3 has 14 residues. DNA for the CDR3: TGTGCCAGCAGTCATGGACAGGGGAGGCACGAGCAGTACTTC. It yields the protein CASSHGQGRHEQYF.

This clonotype was counted many times. This chain links TRBV10-3 with TRBJ2-7; possibly TRBD1 for D (5 bases). The CDR3 covers 15 residues. The ends were cut back, 6 bases at V and 0 bases at J, with 15 bases in the middle. The germline V gene has CDR1 ENHRY and CDR2 SYGVKD. For the CDR3, the DNA is TGTGCCATCAGGACAGCGATCTCAAGCTCCTACGAGCAGTACTTC. Its translation: CAIRTAISSSYEQYF.

This clonotype was detected ten times or more. The chain recombines TRBV12-3 or TRBV12-4 with TRBJ2-1; 12 bases line up with TRBD2. This CDR3 is 16 amino acids long. V dropped 5 bases and J dropped 3; count of bases not matched to a gene: 5. CDR3 region: CASSAGTSGLYNEQFF. The CDR3 coding sequence is TGTGCCAGCAGTGCCGGGACTAGCGGGCTCTACAATGAGCAGTTCTTC.

This clonotype was counted a single time. This sequence joins TRBV7-8 and TRBJ2-7; D gene ambiguous. This CDR3 has 13 amino acids. V dropped 5 bases and J dropped 3 bases, with 11 bases sitting between them. CDR1 and CDR2 from the germline V gene are SGHVS and FQNEAQ. CDR3 DNA sequence: TGTGCCAGCAGCCTCGACATTGGCTACGAGCAGTACTTC. Residues: CASSLDIGYEQYF.

The genes are TRBV6-2 or TRBV6-3 and TRBJ2-4, with 7 bases identical to TRBD1. The V gene end was trimmed by 6 bases and the J gene end by 8 bases; junction bases not matched to a gene: 7. CDR3 length equals 13 residues. Germline CDR1 MNHEY, CDR2 SVGEGT. The CDR3 nucleotides read TGTGCCAGCAGCAAGACAGGGATACACATTCAGTACTTC. Residues: CASSKTGIHIQYF.